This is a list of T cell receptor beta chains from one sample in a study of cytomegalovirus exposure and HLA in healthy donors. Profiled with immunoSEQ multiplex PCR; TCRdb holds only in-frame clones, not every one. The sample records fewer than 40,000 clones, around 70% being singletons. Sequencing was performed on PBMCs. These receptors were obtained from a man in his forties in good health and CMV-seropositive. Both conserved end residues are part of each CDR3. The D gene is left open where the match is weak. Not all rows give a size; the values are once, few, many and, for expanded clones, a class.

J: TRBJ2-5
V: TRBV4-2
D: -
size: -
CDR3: CASSQDLGQKPQYF
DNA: TGTGCCAGCAGCCAAGATCTTGGACAGAAGCCCCAGTACTTC

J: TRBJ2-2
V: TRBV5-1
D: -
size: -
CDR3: CASSPDRANTGELFF
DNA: TGCGCCAGCAGCCCGGACAGAGCGAACACCGGGGAGCTGTTTTTT

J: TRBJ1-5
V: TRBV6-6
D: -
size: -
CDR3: CASSYDVEKPQHF
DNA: TGTGCCAGCAGTTACGATGTAGAGAAGCCCCAGCATTTT

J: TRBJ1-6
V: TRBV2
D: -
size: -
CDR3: CASSVGLQGSSPLHF
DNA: TGTGCCAGCAGTGTGGGGCTACAGGGCAGTTCACCCCTCCACTTT

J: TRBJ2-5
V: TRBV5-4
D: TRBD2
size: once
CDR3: CASSPGGLAGGQETQYF
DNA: TGTGCCAGCAGCCCCGGCGGGCTAGCGGGGGGCCAAGAGACCCAGTACTTC

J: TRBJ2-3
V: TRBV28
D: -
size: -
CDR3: CATAYDTQYF
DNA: TGTGCCACCGCCTATGATACGCAGTATTTT

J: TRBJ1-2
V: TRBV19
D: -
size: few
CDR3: CASSPVGGRYGYTF
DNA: TGTGCCAGTAGTCCCGTCGGGGGAAGGTATGGCTACACCTTC

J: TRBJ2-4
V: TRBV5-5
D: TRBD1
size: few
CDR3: CASSLEWDRTAKNIQYF
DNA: TGTGCCAGCAGCTTGGAGTGGGACAGGACAGCCAAAAACATTCAGTACTTC

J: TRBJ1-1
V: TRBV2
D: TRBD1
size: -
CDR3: CARDQGQGLKSTEAFF
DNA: TGTGCCAGGGACCAGGGACAGGGGTTAAAGAGCACTGAAGCTTTCTTT

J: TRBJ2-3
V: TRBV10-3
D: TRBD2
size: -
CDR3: CAISEWARGVSTNTQYF
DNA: TGTGCCATCAGTGAATGGGCACGGGGGGTGAGCACAAATACGCAGTATTTT

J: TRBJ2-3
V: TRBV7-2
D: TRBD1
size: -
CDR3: CASSFRDRVEYF
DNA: TGTGCCAGCAGCTTCCGGGACAGGGTGGAGTATTTT

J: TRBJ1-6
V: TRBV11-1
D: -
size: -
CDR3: CASSLAGLYSPLHF
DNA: TGTGCCAGCAGCTTAGCTGGGCTTTATTCACCCCTCCACTTT

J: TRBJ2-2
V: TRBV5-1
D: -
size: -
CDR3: CASSRGSANTGELFF
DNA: TGCGCCAGCAGTAGGGGGAGCGCGAACACCGGGGAGCTGTTTTTT

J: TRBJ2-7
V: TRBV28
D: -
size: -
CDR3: CASSSTRSPPYEQYF
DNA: TGTGCCAGCAGCTCCACTAGATCCCCACCCTACGAGCAGTACTTC

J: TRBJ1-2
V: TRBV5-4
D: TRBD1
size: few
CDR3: CASSLAGTGRNYGYTF
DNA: TGTGCCAGCAGCTTGGCAGGGACAGGGAGGAACTATGGCTACACCTTC

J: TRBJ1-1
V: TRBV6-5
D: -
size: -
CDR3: CASTERGTEAFF
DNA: TGTGCCAGCACCGAACGGGGCACTGAAGCTTTCTTT

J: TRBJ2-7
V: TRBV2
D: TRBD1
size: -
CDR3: CASSDTGGIYEQYF
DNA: TGTGCCAGCAGTGATACAGGGGGAATCTACGAGCAGTACTTC

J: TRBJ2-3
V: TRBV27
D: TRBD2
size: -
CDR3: CASSAFSGGPFSTDTQYF
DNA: TGTGCCAGCAGTGCATTTAGCGGGGGGCCATTTAGCACAGATACGCAGTATTTT

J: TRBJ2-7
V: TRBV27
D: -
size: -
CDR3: CASSLSPRTVFYEQYF
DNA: TGTGCCAGCAGTTTATCGCCAAGGACAGTCTTTTACGAGCAGTACTTC

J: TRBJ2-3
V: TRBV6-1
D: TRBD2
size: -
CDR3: CASTTGGLTDTQYF
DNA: TGTGCCAGCACCACGGGGGGGTTGACAGATACGCAGTATTTT

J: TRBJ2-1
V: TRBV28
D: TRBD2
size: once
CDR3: CASSGTGTSGGASGEQFF
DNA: TGTGCCAGCAGTGGGACCGGGACTAGCGGGGGGGCTTCCGGTGAGCAGTTCTTC

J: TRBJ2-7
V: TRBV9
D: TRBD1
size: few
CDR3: CASSVATGTAYEQYF
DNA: TGTGCCAGCAGCGTAGCAACAGGGACAGCCTACGAGCAGTACTTC

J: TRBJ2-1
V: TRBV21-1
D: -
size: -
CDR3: CASDLSTSGGRNEQFF
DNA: TGTGCCAGCGACCTCTCGACTAGCGGGGGGAGGAATGAGCAGTTCTTC

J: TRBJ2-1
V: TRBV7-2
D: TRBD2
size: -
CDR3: CASSWTSGVYNEQFF
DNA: TGTGCCAGCAGTTGGACTAGCGGGGTTTACAATGAGCAGTTCTTC

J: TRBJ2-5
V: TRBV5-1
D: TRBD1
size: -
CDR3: CASSWGQQRETQYF
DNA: TGCGCCAGCAGCTGGGGACAGCAGCGGGAGACCCAGTACTTC

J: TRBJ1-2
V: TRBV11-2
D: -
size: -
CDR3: CASSLDRGNYGYTF
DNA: TGTGCCAGCAGCTTAGACAGGGGAAACTATGGCTACACCTTC

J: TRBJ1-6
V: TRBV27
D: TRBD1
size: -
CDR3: CASRTQGSYNSPLHF
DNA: TGTGCCAGCAGGACACAGGGGTCCTATAATTCACCCCTCCACTTT

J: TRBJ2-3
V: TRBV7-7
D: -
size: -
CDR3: CASSPRLGPDTQYF
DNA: TGTGCCAGCAGTCCCCGACTAGGCCCAGATACGCAGTATTTT

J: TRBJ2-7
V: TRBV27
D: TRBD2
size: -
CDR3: CASSSPRSSGVHEQYF
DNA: TGTGCCAGCAGCTCCCCGAGGAGTAGCGGGGTCCACGAGCAGTACTTC

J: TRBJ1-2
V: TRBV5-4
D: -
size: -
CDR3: CASSSQGSWGYTF
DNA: TGTGCCAGCAGCTCTCAGGGCTCTTGGGGCTACACCTTC

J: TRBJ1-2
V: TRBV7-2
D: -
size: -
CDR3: CASSPSGGGPLYGYTF
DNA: TGTGCCAGCAGCCCTAGCGGCGGGGGGCCTTTGTATGGCTACACCTTC

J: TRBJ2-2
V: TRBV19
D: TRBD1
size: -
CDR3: CASSTRQGLNTGELFF
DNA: TGTGCCAGTAGTACTCGACAGGGATTGAACACCGGGGAGCTGTTTTTT

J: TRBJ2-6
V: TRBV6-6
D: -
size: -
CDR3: CASTITGAGANVLTF
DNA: TGTGCCAGCACCATAACGGGGGCTGGGGCCAACGTCCTGACTTTC

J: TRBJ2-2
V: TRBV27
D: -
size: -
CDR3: CASSLSQGPTGELFF
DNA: TGTGCCAGCAGTTTATCACAGGGCCCCACCGGGGAGCTGTTTTTT

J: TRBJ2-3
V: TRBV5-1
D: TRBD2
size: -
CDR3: CASSLAGDHTDTQYF
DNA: TGCGCCAGCAGCTTAGCGGGGGACCACACAGATACGCAGTATTTT

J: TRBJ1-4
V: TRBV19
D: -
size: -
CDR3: CASSEGQLEKLFF
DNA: TGTGCCAGTAGCGAAGGACAGCTTGAAAAACTGTTTTTT

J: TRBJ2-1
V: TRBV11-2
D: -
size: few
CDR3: CASSRLGNEQFF
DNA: TGTGCCAGCAGCCGACTAGGCAATGAGCAGTTCTTC

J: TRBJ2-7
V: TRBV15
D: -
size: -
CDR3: CATSRDQGSYEQYF
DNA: TGTGCCACCAGCAGAGATCAGGGATCCTACGAGCAGTACTTC

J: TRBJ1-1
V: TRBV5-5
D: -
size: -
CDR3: CASSFLLTASMNTEAFF
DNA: TGTGCCAGCAGCTTCCTGTTGACAGCCAGCATGAACACTGAAGCTTTCTTT

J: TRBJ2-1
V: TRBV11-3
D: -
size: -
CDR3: CASSPSPQFSYNEQFF
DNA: TGTGCCAGCAGCCCTAGCCCCCAGTTCTCCTACAATGAGCAGTTCTTC

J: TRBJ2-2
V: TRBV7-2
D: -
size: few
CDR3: CASSLGGELATGELFF
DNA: TGTGCCAGCAGCTTAGGGGGGGAGTTGGCCACCGGGGAGCTGTTTTTT

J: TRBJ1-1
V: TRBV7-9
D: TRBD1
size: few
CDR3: CASSLRGTANTEAFF
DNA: TGTGCCAGCAGCTTACGCGGGACAGCGAACACTGAAGCTTTCTTT

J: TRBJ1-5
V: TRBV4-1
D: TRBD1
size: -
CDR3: CASSQDRRDRGPYQPQHF
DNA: TGCGCCAGCAGCCAAGATCGCAGGGACAGGGGGCCGTATCAGCCCCAGCATTTT

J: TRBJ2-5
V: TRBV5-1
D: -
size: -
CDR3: CASSLDSYGQYF
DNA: TGCGCCAGCAGTCTCGACAGTTACGGCCAGTACTTC

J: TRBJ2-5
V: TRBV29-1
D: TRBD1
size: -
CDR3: CSVEAGTGVTTETQYF
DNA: TGCAGCGTTGAAGCCGGGACAGGGGTCACTACGGAGACCCAGTACTTC

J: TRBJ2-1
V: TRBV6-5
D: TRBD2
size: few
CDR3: CASSYGGVRNEQFF
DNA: TGTGCCAGCAGTTACGGGGGGGTTCGAAATGAGCAGTTCTTC

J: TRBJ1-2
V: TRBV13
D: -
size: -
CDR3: CASSLGDRLHGGYTF
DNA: TGTGCCAGCAGCTTAGGTGACAGGCTCCATGGAGGCTACACCTTC

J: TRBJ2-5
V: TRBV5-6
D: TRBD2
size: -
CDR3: CASSHTSAETQYF
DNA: TGTGCCAGCAGCCATACTAGCGCCGAGACCCAGTACTTC

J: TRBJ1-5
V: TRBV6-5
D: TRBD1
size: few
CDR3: CASSEGGAGQPQHF
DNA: TGTGCCAGCAGTGAAGGGGGCGCCGGGCAGCCCCAGCATTTT

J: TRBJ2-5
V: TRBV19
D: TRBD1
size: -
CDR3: CASSPMDRGRETQYF
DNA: TGTGCCAGTAGCCCCATGGACAGGGGAAGAGAGACCCAGTACTTC

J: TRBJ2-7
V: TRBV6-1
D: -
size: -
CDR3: CASRRAGSSYEQYF
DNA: TGTGCCAGCCGGCGGGCAGGAAGCTCCTACGAGCAGTACTTC

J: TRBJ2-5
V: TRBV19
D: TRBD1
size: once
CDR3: CASSIVGGDGTQYF
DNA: TGTGCCAGTAGTATAGTAGGGGGCGATGGGACCCAGTACTTC

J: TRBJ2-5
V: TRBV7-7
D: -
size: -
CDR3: CASSLLGETQYF
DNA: TGTGCCAGCAGCTTACTGGGCGAGACCCAGTACTTC

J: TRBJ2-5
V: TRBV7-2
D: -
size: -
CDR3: CASSSTLKETQYF
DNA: TGTGCCAGCAGCTCAACATTGAAAGAGACCCAGTACTTC

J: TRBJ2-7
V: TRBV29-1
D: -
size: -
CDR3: CSVVPGVAYEQYF
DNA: TGCAGCGTTGTACCAGGGGTTGCCTACGAGCAGTACTTC